This is a list of T cell receptor beta chains from one sample in a study of cytomegalovirus exposure and HLA in healthy donors. The method was immunoSEQ multiplex PCR; TCRdb's version includes in-frame clones alone and lacks a portion of them. The sample carries 180,000 or so clones, more than 75% recorded once. Material: PBMCs. These TCRs come from a woman aged 25-40 years in good health and CMV-seropositive. Each CDR3 is given with its conserved first and last residue. Each record gives: CDR3 protein, CDR3 DNA, J gene, D gene, V gene, clone size. The D gene is left open where the match is weak. The size entry is marked missing in some rows and otherwise reads once, few, many or a size class.

CDR3: CARSPRTGGENQPQHF
DNA: TGTGCCAGAAGCCCCCGGACAGGGGGGGAGAATCAGCCCCAGCATTTT
J: TRBJ1-5
D: TRBD1
V: TRBV5-3
size: NA

CDR3: CASSLESGSSYNSPLHF
DNA: TGTGCCAGCAGCTTAGAATCCGGGAGCTCCTATAATTCACCCCTCCACTTT
J: TRBJ1-6
D: NA
V: TRBV7-2
size: NA

CDR3: CASSEPFGTDTQYF
DNA: TGTGCCAGCAGCGAGCCCTTCGGCACAGATACGCAGTATTTT
J: TRBJ2-3
D: NA
V: TRBV28
size: NA

CDR3: CASSFPMTGNEREQYF
DNA: TGTGCCAGCAGCTTCCCGATGACAGGGAACGAGCGCGAGCAGTACTTC
J: TRBJ2-7
D: TRBD1
V: TRBV7-2
size: NA

CDR3: CASSDSRRTGPFRPQHF
DNA: TGTGCCAGCAGTGACTCAAGACGGACAGGTCCCTTCCGGCCCCAGCATTTT
J: TRBJ1-5
D: TRBD1
V: TRBV6-4
size: NA

CDR3: CASSPLQVSGNTIYF
DNA: TGCGCCAGCAGCCCCTTACAAGTCTCTGGAAACACCATATATTTT
J: TRBJ1-3
D: NA
V: TRBV4-1
size: NA

CDR3: CATSRDPETGLDGYTF
DNA: TGTGCCACCAGCAGAGATCCCGAGACAGGCCTCGATGGCTACACCTTC
J: TRBJ1-2
D: NA
V: TRBV15
size: once

CDR3: CASSPAGQGNSPLHF
DNA: TGTGCCAGCAGCCCTGCGGGACAGGGAAATTCACCCCTCCACTTT
J: TRBJ1-6
D: TRBD1
V: TRBV7-9
size: NA

CDR3: CASSASTRGYGYTF
DNA: TGCGCCAGCAGTGCGTCGACACGGGGCTATGGCTACACCTTC
J: TRBJ1-2
D: NA
V: TRBV10-1
size: NA

CDR3: CASSPSGRRFYEQYF
DNA: TGCGCCAGCAGCCCATCCGGGAGGCGTTTCTACGAGCAGTACTTC
J: TRBJ2-7
D: TRBD2
V: TRBV4-1
size: NA

CDR3: CASSQAGVGTGDTQYF
DNA: TGCGCCAGCAGCCAAGCGGGGGTGGGTACTGGAGATACGCAGTATTTT
J: TRBJ2-3
D: NA
V: TRBV4-3
size: few

CDR3: CASSQTLTGHGCTF
DNA: TGCGCCAGCAGCCAAACCCTGACAGGCCATGGCTGCACCTTC
J: TRBJ1-2
D: NA
V: TRBV4-1
size: NA

CDR3: CASSLTGGVSGANVLTF
DNA: TGTGCCAGCAGCTTGACAGGGGGCGTCTCTGGGGCCAACGTCCTGACTTTC
J: TRBJ2-6
D: TRBD1
V: TRBV5-5
size: NA

CDR3: CASSPAGVQETQYF
DNA: TGTGCCAGCAGCCCGGCGGGGGTTCAAGAGACCCAGTACTTC
J: TRBJ2-5
D: TRBD2
V: TRBV7-2
size: NA

CDR3: CASSGELAGDYTGELFF
DNA: TGCGCCAGCAGTGGGGAACTAGCGGGGGACTACACCGGGGAGCTGTTTTTT
J: TRBJ2-2
D: TRBD2
V: TRBV10-1
size: NA

CDR3: CASTDRGLAGGSYEQYF
DNA: TGCGCCAGCACGGACAGGGGCCTTGCCGGGGGCTCCTACGAGCAGTACTTC
J: TRBJ2-7
D: TRBD1
V: TRBV5-1
size: NA

CDR3: CASSQERLAGAVSTDTQYF
DNA: TGCGCCAGCAGCCAAGAGAGACTAGCGGGGGCCGTTAGCACAGATACGCAGTATTTT
J: TRBJ2-3
D: TRBD2
V: TRBV4-3
size: NA

CDR3: CASSWTVANTGELFF
DNA: TGTGCCAGCAGCTGGACAGTCGCGAACACCGGGGAGCTGTTTTTT
J: TRBJ2-2
D: NA
V: TRBV6-5
size: NA

CDR3: CASSLQQGASTEAFF
DNA: TGTGCCAGCAGCCTGCAACAGGGGGCATCGACTGAAGCTTTCTTT
J: TRBJ1-1
D: TRBD1
V: TRBV7-9
size: few

CDR3: CASSGPGTELRELFF
DNA: TGTGCCAGCAGTGGCCCCGGGACAGAGCTAAGGGAGCTGTTTTTT
J: TRBJ2-2
D: TRBD1
V: TRBV27
size: once

CDR3: CASSSTRGPSYEQYF
DNA: TGTGCCAGCAGCTCGACTAGGGGACCCTCCTACGAGCAGTACTTC
J: TRBJ2-7
D: NA
V: TRBV6-6
size: NA

CDR3: CASSVRTGDTEAFF
DNA: TGTGCCAGCAGCGTACGTACAGGGGACACTGAAGCTTTCTTT
J: TRBJ1-1
D: TRBD1
V: TRBV9
size: NA

CDR3: CASSLGGGNTGELFF
DNA: TGTGCCAGCAGCTTGGGCGGGGGGAACACCGGGGAGCTGTTTTTT
J: TRBJ2-2
D: TRBD2
V: TRBV5-4
size: NA

CDR3: CASSLALQGAPYEQYF
DNA: TGTGCCAGCAGCTTAGCGCTCCAGGGGGCCCCCTACGAGCAGTACTTC
J: TRBJ2-7
D: TRBD1
V: TRBV7-2
size: few

CDR3: CATSAGGTYEQYF
DNA: TGCGCCACCTCCGCCGGGGGAACCTACGAGCAGTACTTC
J: TRBJ2-7
D: NA
V: TRBV10-2
size: few

CDR3: CASSLDMRGPQPQHF
DNA: TGTGCCAGCAGCTTAGATATGCGGGGCCCACAGCCCCAGCATTTT
J: TRBJ1-5
D: NA
V: TRBV11-2
size: few

CDR3: CASGLVLWEGGSNQPQHF
DNA: TGTGCTAGTGGTTTGGTACTCTGGGAAGGGGGTAGCAATCAGCCCCAGCATTTT
J: TRBJ1-5
D: NA
V: TRBV12-5
size: NA

CDR3: CASGLEAGTEAFF
DNA: TGTGCTAGTGGTTTGGAGGCAGGGACTGAAGCTTTCTTT
J: TRBJ1-1
D: NA
V: TRBV12-5
size: NA

CDR3: CASSAGANTGELFF
DNA: TGTGCCAGCAGCGCGGGGGCCAACACCGGGGAGCTGTTTTTT
J: TRBJ2-2
D: NA
V: TRBV7-3
size: NA

CDR3: CASSLGGGLPEQYF
DNA: TGTGCCAGCAGCTTAGGGGGGGGCCTCCCGGAGCAGTACTTC
J: TRBJ2-7
D: NA
V: TRBV28
size: NA

CDR3: CASSRTGDNEQFF
DNA: TGTGCCAGCAGTCGCACGGGGGACAATGAGCAGTTCTTC
J: TRBJ2-1
D: NA
V: TRBV5-4
size: NA

CDR3: CASSPGNEQYF
DNA: TGTGCCAGCAGTCCAGGTAACGAGCAGTACTTC
J: TRBJ2-7
D: NA
V: TRBV2
size: NA

CDR3: CASSQAGGTQYF
DNA: TGTGCCAGCAGCCAAGCCGGGGGGACCCAGTACTTC
J: TRBJ2-5
D: NA
V: TRBV28
size: NA

CDR3: CASSQDGMARGTEAFF
DNA: TGCGCCAGCAGCCAAGACGGTATGGCCAGGGGAACTGAAGCTTTCTTT
J: TRBJ1-1
D: NA
V: TRBV4-3
size: NA

CDR3: CASSRVGQETQYF
DNA: TGTGCCAGCAGCCGGGTCGGCCAAGAGACCCAGTACTTC
J: TRBJ2-5
D: NA
V: TRBV7-6
size: NA

CDR3: CASSIQGGSYEQYF
DNA: TGTGCCAGTAGTATTCAGGGTGGCAGCTACGAGCAGTACTTC
J: TRBJ2-7
D: NA
V: TRBV19
size: NA

CDR3: CASSSPGLAIAGELFF
DNA: TGTGCCAGCAGTTCTCCGGGACTAGCTATTGCCGGGGAGCTGTTTTTT
J: TRBJ2-2
D: TRBD2
V: TRBV28
size: NA

CDR3: CASSTGTARYEQYF
DNA: TGTGCCAGCAGCACCGGGACAGCACGATACGAGCAGTACTTC
J: TRBJ2-7
D: TRBD1
V: TRBV28
size: NA

CDR3: CASSLVEDTQYF
DNA: TGTGCCAGCAGCTTGGTAGAAGATACGCAGTATTTT
J: TRBJ2-3
D: NA
V: TRBV5-8
size: NA

CDR3: CASSLGGDSSYNSPLHF
DNA: TGTGCCAGCAGCTTAGGAGGGGACAGCTCCTATAATTCACCCCTCCACTTT
J: TRBJ1-6
D: TRBD1
V: TRBV11-2
size: few

CDR3: CASSANSYGYTF
DNA: TGTGCCAGCAGTGCGAACAGCTATGGCTACACCTTC
J: TRBJ1-2
D: NA
V: TRBV2
size: NA

CDR3: CASSYGREGRETQYF
DNA: TGTGCCAGCAGTTACGGCAGGGAGGGCAGGGAGACCCAGTACTTC
J: TRBJ2-5
D: TRBD2
V: TRBV6-5
size: few

CDR3: CASSTGFSGNSPLHF
DNA: TGTGCCAGCAGTACAGGGTTTTCGGGCAATTCACCCCTCCACTTT
J: TRBJ1-6
D: NA
V: TRBV28
size: NA

CDR3: CASSYSKGGVGEKLFF
DNA: TGTGCCAGCAGTTACTCGAAAGGGGGGGTGGGTGAAAAACTGTTTTTT
J: TRBJ1-4
D: NA
V: TRBV6-6
size: NA

CDR3: CASSLIGRVPYGYTF
DNA: TGTGCCAGCAGCTTAATCGGCAGGGTTCCATATGGCTACACCTTC
J: TRBJ1-2
D: NA
V: TRBV7-3
size: few

CDR3: CSSSPEENIISEKLFF
DNA: TGTTCCAGCAGCCCAGAGGAGAATATTATCAGTGAAAAACTGTTTTTT
J: TRBJ1-4
D: NA
V: TRBV7-9
size: NA

CDR3: CTSSQRFAGTSHSQETQYF
DNA: TGCACCAGCAGCCAACGTTTCGCCGGGACTAGCCATAGTCAAGAGACCCAGTACTTC
J: TRBJ2-5
D: NA
V: TRBV1
size: NA

CDR3: CASSLYLRVDSADTQYF
DNA: TGCGCCAGCAGCTTGTATCTGCGGGTGGATTCGGCAGATACGCAGTATTTT
J: TRBJ2-3
D: NA
V: TRBV5-1
size: once

CDR3: CASTRGTSGGPNSYNEQFF
DNA: TGTGCCAGCACCCGAGGGACTAGCGGGGGCCCTAACTCCTACAATGAGCAGTTCTTC
J: TRBJ2-1
D: TRBD2
V: TRBV7-6
size: NA

CDR3: CASSLGLAGGNEQFF
DNA: TGTGCCAGCAGCCTGGGACTAGCGGGGGGTAATGAGCAGTTCTTC
J: TRBJ2-1
D: TRBD2
V: TRBV4-2
size: few

CDR3: CASSPWENEQFF
DNA: TGTGCCAGCAGCCCCTGGGAGAATGAGCAGTTCTTC
J: TRBJ2-1
D: NA
V: TRBV7-9
size: NA

CDR3: CSVEVSGSGNTIYF
DNA: TGCAGCGTTGAAGTCAGCGGCTCTGGAAACACCATATATTTT
J: TRBJ1-3
D: NA
V: TRBV29-1
size: NA

CDR3: CAISVTASGGETQYF
DNA: TGTGCCATCAGTGTAACGGCTAGCGGGGGAGAGACCCAGTACTTC
J: TRBJ2-5
D: TRBD2
V: TRBV10-3
size: NA

CDR3: CASRPLGTSGYEQYF
DNA: TGCGCCAGCAGGCCCCTGGGGACTAGCGGATACGAGCAGTACTTC
J: TRBJ2-7
D: TRBD2
V: TRBV10-2
size: NA

CDR3: CASSRPDRQETQYF
DNA: TGCGCCAGCAGCCGCCCGGACAGACAAGAGACCCAGTACTTC
J: TRBJ2-5
D: NA
V: TRBV4-1
size: NA

CDR3: CASYRGEGRANEQFF
DNA: TGTGCCAGCTACCGGGGGGAGGGGCGCGCCAATGAGCAGTTCTTC
J: TRBJ2-1
D: TRBD2
V: TRBV7-9
size: NA

CDR3: CASSEARDRYTDTQYF
DNA: TGTGCCAGCAGTGAAGCGCGGGACCGATACACAGATACGCAGTATTTT
J: TRBJ2-3
D: NA
V: TRBV6-1
size: NA